This T cell receptor (beta chain) was captured in a study of blood T cell repertoires in COVID-19. Trimming removed 3 bases from V and 5 bases from J, with 7 bases in between. The CDR3 sequence is 12 residues long. CDR1 is LNHDA, CDR2 SQIVND, per germline (reference sequence). The method was immunoSEQ multiplex PCR; TCRdb's version includes in-frame clones alone and lacks a portion of them. Of 120,000 or so clones listed, 80% to 85% were seen once; the top ten hold more than 3%. J is TRBJ1-2 and V is TRBV19; D is ambiguous. The sequenced sample was peripheral blood. This clonotype was obtained from a woman between 45 and 65 years old with acute or convalescent COVID-19. Here the CDR3 DNA reads TGTGCCAGTAGTATTATCGGTTATGGCTACACCTTC. It translates to CASSIIGYGYTF.